A single sample is the source of the 21 T cell receptor beta chains below, sequenced in a study of type 1 regulatory T cells. These receptors lack a known antigen. From the reads, TCRdb called clonotypes with MiXCR, one entry per CDR3 protein. The table records tens of thousands of distinct CDR3 sequences, 49% of them present only once. The sample taken for sequencing was cultured non-Tr1 T cells, either the whole culture or a sorted T cell fraction (not recorded which). Receptor source: a human donor in good health.

This clonotype was detected ten times or more. This chain uses TRBV20-1 with TRBJ1-6; D remains unclear. The CDR3 totals 13 residues. V was trimmed by 5 bases and J by 15 bases, leaving 20 bases between them. Germline V gene sequence: CDR1 DFQATT, CDR2 SNEGSKA (reference sequence). The CDR3 DNA reads TGCAGTGCTCCCCGGCAGGCGCTACTAGGCCTCCACTTT. This gives the protein CSAPRQALLGLHF.

The chain carries TRBV7-9 and TRBJ2-1, with 11 bases that match TRBD2. The V gene's germline CDR1 is SEHNR and CDR2 FQNEAQ (reference sequence). The trim removed 2 bases at V and 4 bases at J, leaving 7 bases unmatched. There are 17 residues in the CDR3. The CDR3 reads CASSLRLAGGIYNEQFF. In DNA, the CDR3 is TGTGCCAGCAGCTTACGTCTAGCGGGGGGTATTTACAATGAGCAGTTCTTC.

The rearrangement joins TRBV7-2 to TRBJ2-3; possibly TRBD2 for D (5 bases). Germline-derived CDR1 and CDR2 are SGHTA and FQGNSA. V gave up 4 bases and J gave up 0 bases, with 11 bases separating them. The CDR3 consists of 15 residues. CDR3 loop: CASSSRTSSTDTQYF. Written as DNA, the CDR3 is TGTGCCAGCAGCTCCCGGACTTCTAGCACAGATACGCAGTATTTT.

A single count supports this clonotype. A much larger clone differs from this one at a single base, so this may be a read error. V usage is TRBV6-1 and J usage is TRBJ1-4; no clear D. Trimming cost V 8 bases and J 8 bases, with 18 bases left between them. In germline, CDR1 is MNHNS, CDR2 SASEGT. The CDR3 sequence is 14 residues long. CDR3 DNA sequence: TGTGCCAGCGCCATGAGAGATCAAGGGGAAAAACTGTTTTTT. Amino acids: CASAMRDQGEKLFF.

The V and J genes are TRBV12-3 or TRBV12-4 and TRBJ1-1, with D uncertain. The CDR3 length is 14 residues. Trimming removed 4 bases from V and 1 base from J, with 10 bases in between. The CDR3 sequence is CASSSWAENTEAFF. The CDR3 bases are TGTGCCAGCAGTTCTTGGGCAGAGAACACTGAAGCTTTCTTT.

The rearrangement joins TRBV20-1 to TRBJ2-7, with TRBD1 identical over 9 bases. The CDR3 length is 12 residues. With V trimmed by 6 bases and J by 4 bases, 4 bases remained unmatched. From germline, CDR1 is DFQATT and CDR2 SNEGSKA (reference sequence). Here the CDR3 reads CSAGTGKYEQYF. The DNA for the CDR3 is TGCAGTGCGGGGACAGGGAAATACGAGCAGTACTTC.

V is TRBV30 and J is TRBJ2-3; D uncertain. V was clipped by 3 bases and J by 4 bases, with 11 bases between them. Germline assignment: CDR1 GTSNPN and CDR2 SVGIG (reference sequence). CDR3 size: 13 residues. This chain's CDR3 is CAWRPSGPDTQYF. The CDR3 DNA reads TGTGCCTGGAGACCTTCCGGCCCAGATACGCAGTATTTT.

The chain is built from TRBV12-3 or TRBV12-4 and TRBJ1-2; D perhaps matches TRBD1 (5 bases). The CDR3 covers 13 residues. The V end lost 8 bases, the J end lost 5 bases, and 15 bases lay between the germline ends. As DNA, the CDR3 is TGTGCCAGCTCCCCCAGGGTGTTGTATGGCTACACCTTC. Its protein product is CASSPRVLYGYTF.

The V gene is TRBV20-1, the J gene TRBJ2-3; D uncertain. V was clipped by 2 bases and J by 1 base, with 10 bases between them. Germline CDR1 is DFQATT and CDR2 is SNEGSKA (reference sequence). The CDR3 consists of 14 residues. The CDR3 DNA is TGCAGTGCTAGAAAGGGCGCCGGCACAGATACGCAGTATTTT. Its translation: CSARKGAGTDTQYF.

The rearrangement uses TRBV20-1 and TRBJ1-4; 7 nucleotides match TRBD1. Germline V CDR1 and CDR2: DFQATT, SNEGSKA (reference sequence). The CDR3 covers 16 residues. V was pared by 4 bases and J by 10 bases, with 18 bases of the junction left unmatched. The CDR3 DNA sequence: TGCAGTGCTACCGCCCGAAAGACAGGGTCCCCGGGAAAACTGTTTTTT. Translating gives CSATARKTGSPGKLFF.

The chain joins TRBV20-1 to TRBJ1-1; D not certain. This CDR3 spans 12 amino acids. In germline, CDR1 is DFQATT, CDR2 SNEGSKA (reference sequence). V gave up 3 bases and J gave up 3 bases, with 8 bases separating them. The CDR3 DNA reads as TGCAGTGCTAGTTTTGGGGACACTGAAGCTTTCTTT. This gives the protein CSASFGDTEAFF.

This clonotype was observed a few times. Here the CDR3 reads CASSQDSDRAFYNSPLHF. For the CDR3, the DNA is TGTGCCAGCAGCCAAGATTCGGACAGGGCTTTTTATAATTCACCCCTCCACTTT. The rearrangement uses TRBV4-2 and TRBJ1-6; 8 bases align to TRBD1. Looked up from germline, CDR1 is LGHNA and CDR2 is YNFKEQ. V lost 0 bases to trimming and J lost 4 bases; unmatched junction nucleotides: 8. This CDR3 is built from 18 residues.

The table lists this clonotype with a few counts. This chain uses TRBV9 with TRBJ1-2; D is undetermined. CDR1 is SGDLS and CDR2 is YYNGEE in the germline V gene. Trimming took 0 bases from V and 4 from J, leaving 1 base between them. The CDR3 spans 11 residues. The CDR3 spells CASSVGYGYTF. Here the CDR3 DNA reads TGTGCCAGCAGCGTAGGCTATGGCTACACCTTC.

This clonotype was seen only a few times. V and J are TRBV12-3 or TRBV12-4 and TRBJ1-1; 9 bases fit TRBD1. V was pared by 6 bases and J by 5 bases, with 7 bases of the junction left unmatched. The CDR3 is 14 residues long. The CDR3: CASRVTGGITEAFF. The CDR3, as DNA: TGTGCCAGCAGGGTAACAGGGGGCATTACTGAAGCTTTCTTT.

This clonotype was seen only a few times. This chain uses TRBV7-8 with TRBJ1-2; D gene unclear. Trimming took off 3 bases at V and 2 bases at J, with 10 bases between the two ends. The CDR3 loop spans 14 amino acids. From germline, CDR1 is SGHVS and CDR2 FQNEAQ. CDR3 coding DNA: TGTGCCAGCAGCTTCAACAGTGTGAACTATGGCTACACCTTC. It codes for CASSFNSVNYGYTF.

This clonotype turned up a few times. The V gene is TRBV7-2, the J gene TRBJ2-5, with 7 bases that match TRBD2. V lost 4 bases and J lost 5; bases outside the gene matches: 7. This CDR3 is built from 14 residues. Germline V gene lookup returns CDR1 SGHTA and CDR2 FQGNSA. CDR3 sequence (DNA): TGTGCCAGCAGCTCCGGGACTACTGGGGAGACCCAGTACTTC. Translation: CASSSGTTGETQYF.

The gene calls are TRBV12-3 or TRBV12-4 and TRBJ2-7, with 9 bases lining up with TRBD2. Losses at the gene ends were 9 bases for V and 2 bases for J; bases not matched to a gene: 8. This CDR3 spans 14 amino acids. The CDR3 DNA is TGTGCCAGTGGTTCTGGCGGGGGGGCCTACGAGCAGTACTTC. Encoded protein: CASGSGGGAYEQYF.

A few counts support this clonotype. V and J are TRBV6-5 and TRBJ1-2; D not resolved. Germline lookup yields CDR1 MNHEY and CDR2 SVGAGI. V was shortened by 0 bases and J by 0 bases, with 5 bases between the two germline ends. The CDR3 consists of 14 residues. The CDR3 bases are TGTGCCAGCAGTTACTCGTGGTCTAACTATGGCTACACCTTC. Protein sequence: CASSYSWSNYGYTF.

This rearrangement joins TRBV11-2 to TRBJ1-4; D possibly corresponds to TRBD1 (5 bases). The V gene lost 4 bases and the J gene lost 7 bases, with 16 bases spanning the gap. Germline V lookup: CDR1 SGHAT, CDR2 FQNNGV. The CDR3 runs to 15 residues. In nucleotides, the CDR3 is TGTGCCAGCAGCTCCGGGACGCAGAGGAGTGAAAAACTGTTTTTT. This encodes CASSSGTQRSEKLFF.

The CDR3 protein is CSAPEGTARFDSPLHF. CDR3 bases: TGCAGCGCCCCAGAGGGTACGGCACGGTTTGATTCACCCCTCCACTTT. The rearrangement joins TRBV20-1 to TRBJ1-6; D gene ambiguous. From germline, CDR1 is DFQATT and CDR2 SNEGSKA (reference sequence). The CDR3 extends over 16 amino acids.

The chain links TRBV4-2 to TRBJ2-1; a weak D match, TRBD2 (6 bases). CDR1 and CDR2 from the germline V gene are LGHNA and YNFKEQ. The CDR3 covers 16 residues. The ends were cut back, 2 bases at V and 0 bases at J, with 11 bases in the middle. The CDR3 DNA reads TGTGCCAGCAGCCAAAGTATAGCGGTCTCCTACAATGAGCAGTTCTTC. Translated, it gives CASSQSIAVSYNEQFF.